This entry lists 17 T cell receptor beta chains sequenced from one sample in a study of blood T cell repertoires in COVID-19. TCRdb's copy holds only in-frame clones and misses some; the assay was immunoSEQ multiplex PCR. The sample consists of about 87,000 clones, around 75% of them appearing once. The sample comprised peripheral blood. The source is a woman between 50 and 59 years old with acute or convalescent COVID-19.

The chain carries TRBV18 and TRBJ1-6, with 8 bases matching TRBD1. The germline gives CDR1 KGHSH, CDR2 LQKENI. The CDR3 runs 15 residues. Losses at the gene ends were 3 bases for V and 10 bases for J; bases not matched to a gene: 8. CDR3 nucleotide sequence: TGTGCCAGCTCACCCATTGGACAGGGAGGGTCACCCCTCCACTTT. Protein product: CASSPIGQGGSPLHF.

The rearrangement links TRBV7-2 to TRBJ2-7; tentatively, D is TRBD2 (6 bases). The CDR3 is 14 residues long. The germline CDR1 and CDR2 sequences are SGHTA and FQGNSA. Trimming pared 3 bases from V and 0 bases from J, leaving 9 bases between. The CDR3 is CASSFRGSSYEQYF. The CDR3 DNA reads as TGTGCCAGCAGCTTCCGGGGGAGCTCCTACGAGCAGTACTTC.

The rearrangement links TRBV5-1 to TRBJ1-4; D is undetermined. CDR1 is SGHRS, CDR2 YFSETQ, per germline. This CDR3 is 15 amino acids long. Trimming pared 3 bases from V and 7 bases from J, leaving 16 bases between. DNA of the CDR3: TGCGCCAGCAGCTCCCAAACTGGAGGGAGTGAAAAACTGTTTTTT. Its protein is CASSSQTGGSEKLFF.

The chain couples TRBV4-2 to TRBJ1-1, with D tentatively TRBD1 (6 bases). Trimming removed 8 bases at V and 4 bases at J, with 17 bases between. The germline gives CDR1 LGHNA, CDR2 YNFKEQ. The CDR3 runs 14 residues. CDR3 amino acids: CASGYRERVTEAFF. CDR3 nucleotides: TGTGCCAGCGGATACAGGGAAAGGGTCACTGAAGCTTTCTTT.

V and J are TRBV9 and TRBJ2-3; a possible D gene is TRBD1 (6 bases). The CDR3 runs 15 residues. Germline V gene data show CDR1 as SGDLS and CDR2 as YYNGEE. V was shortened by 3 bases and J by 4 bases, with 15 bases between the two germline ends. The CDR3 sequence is CASSARLGQPDTQYF. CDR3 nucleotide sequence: TGTGCCAGCAGCGCACGATTAGGACAGCCAGATACGCAGTATTTT.

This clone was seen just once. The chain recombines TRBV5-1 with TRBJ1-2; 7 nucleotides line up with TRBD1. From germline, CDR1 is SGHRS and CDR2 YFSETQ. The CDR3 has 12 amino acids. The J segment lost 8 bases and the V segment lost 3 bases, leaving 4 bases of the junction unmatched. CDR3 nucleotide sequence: TGCGCCAGCAGCTACGACAGGGACGGCTACACCTTC. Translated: CASSYDRDGYTF.

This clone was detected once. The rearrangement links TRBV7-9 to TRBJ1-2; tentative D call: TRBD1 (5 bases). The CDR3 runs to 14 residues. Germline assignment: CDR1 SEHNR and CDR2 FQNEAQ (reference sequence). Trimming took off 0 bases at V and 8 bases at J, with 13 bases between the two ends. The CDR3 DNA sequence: TGTGCCAGCAGCTTAGCGATGTCAGGGTTCGGCTACACCTTC. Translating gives CASSLAMSGFGYTF.

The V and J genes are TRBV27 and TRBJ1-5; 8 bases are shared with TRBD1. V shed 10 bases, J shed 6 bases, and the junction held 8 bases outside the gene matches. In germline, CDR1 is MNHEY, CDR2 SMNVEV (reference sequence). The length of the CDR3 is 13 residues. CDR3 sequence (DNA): TGTGCCATCCAGGACAGGGAACGTCAGCCCCAGCATTTT. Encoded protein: CAIQDRERQPQHF.

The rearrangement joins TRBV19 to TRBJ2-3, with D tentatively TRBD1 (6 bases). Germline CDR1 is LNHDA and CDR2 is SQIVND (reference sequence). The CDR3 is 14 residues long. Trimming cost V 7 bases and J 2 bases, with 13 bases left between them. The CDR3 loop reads CASTPGQLTDTQYF. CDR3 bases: TGTGCCAGTACCCCAGGACAGCTCACAGATACGCAGTATTTT. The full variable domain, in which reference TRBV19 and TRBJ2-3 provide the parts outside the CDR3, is DGGITQSPKYLFRKEGQNVTLSCEQNLNHDAMYWYRQDPGQGLRLIYYSQIVNDFQKGDIAEGYSVSREKKESFPLTVTSAQKNPTAFYLCASTPGQLTDTQYFGPGTRLTVL.

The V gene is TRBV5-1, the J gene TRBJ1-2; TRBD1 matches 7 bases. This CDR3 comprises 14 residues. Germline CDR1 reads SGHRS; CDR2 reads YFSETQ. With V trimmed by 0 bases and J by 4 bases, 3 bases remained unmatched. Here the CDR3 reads CASSLAGDSYGYTF. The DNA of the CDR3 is TGCGCCAGCAGCTTGGCCGGGGACAGCTATGGCTACACCTTC.

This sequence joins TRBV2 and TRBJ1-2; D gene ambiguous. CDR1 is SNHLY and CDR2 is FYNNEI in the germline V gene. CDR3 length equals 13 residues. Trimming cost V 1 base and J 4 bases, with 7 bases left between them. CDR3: CASSEVPGYGYTF. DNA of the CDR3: TGTGCCAGCAGTGAAGTCCCGGGCTATGGCTACACCTTC.

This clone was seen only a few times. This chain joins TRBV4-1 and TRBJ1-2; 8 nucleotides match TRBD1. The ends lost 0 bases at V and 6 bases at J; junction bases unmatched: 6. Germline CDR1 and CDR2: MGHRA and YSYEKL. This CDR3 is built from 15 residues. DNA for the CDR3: TGCGCCAGCAGCCAAGAGTTGACAGGGGCCGATGGCTACACCTTC. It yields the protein CASSQELTGADGYTF.

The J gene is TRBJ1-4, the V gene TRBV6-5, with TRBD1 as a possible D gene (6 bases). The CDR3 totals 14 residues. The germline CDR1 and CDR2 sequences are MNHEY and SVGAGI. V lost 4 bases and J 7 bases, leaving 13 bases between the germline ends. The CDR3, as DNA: TGTGCCAGCAGTTCGGACAGTGAGGGTGAAAAACTGTTTTTT. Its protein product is CASSSDSEGEKLFF.

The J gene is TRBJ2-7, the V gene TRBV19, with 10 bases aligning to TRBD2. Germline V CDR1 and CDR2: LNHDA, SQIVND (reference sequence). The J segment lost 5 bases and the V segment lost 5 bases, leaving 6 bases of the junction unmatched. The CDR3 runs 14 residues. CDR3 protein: CASSELAGIDEQYF. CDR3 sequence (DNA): TGTGCCAGTAGTGAACTAGCGGGGATCGACGAGCAGTACTTC.

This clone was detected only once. Here the CDR3 DNA reads TGTGCCAGCAGCGTAGTAAGCGGGGGGCGACCCGGGGAGCTGTTTTTT. Translating it yields CASSVVSGGRPGELFF. The gene calls are TRBV9 and TRBJ2-2, with 9 nucleotides matching TRBD2. Trimming cost V 0 bases and J 6 bases; bases outside gene matches: 6. Germline CDR1 reads SGDLS; CDR2 reads YYNGEE. This CDR3 has 16 amino acids.

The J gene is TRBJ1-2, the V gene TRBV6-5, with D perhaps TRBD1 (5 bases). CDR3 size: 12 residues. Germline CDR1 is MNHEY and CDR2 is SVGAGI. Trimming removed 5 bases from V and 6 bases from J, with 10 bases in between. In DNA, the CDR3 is TGTGCCAGCAGTAACGGGGGGAATGGCTACACCTTC. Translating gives CASSNGGNGYTF.

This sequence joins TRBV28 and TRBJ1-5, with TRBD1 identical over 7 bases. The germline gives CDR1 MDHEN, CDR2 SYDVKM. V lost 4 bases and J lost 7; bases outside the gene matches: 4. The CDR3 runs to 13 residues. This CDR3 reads CASSSTGVQPQHF. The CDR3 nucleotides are TGTGCCAGCAGTTCTACAGGGGTACAGCCCCAGCATTTT.